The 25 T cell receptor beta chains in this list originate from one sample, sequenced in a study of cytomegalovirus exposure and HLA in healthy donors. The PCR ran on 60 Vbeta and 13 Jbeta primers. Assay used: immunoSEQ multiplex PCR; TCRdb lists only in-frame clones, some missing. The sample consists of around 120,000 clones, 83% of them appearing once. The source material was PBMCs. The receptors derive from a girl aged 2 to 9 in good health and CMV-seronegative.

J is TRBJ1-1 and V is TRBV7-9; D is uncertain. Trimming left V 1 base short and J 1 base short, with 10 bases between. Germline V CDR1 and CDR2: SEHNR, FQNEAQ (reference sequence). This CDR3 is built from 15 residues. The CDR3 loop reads CASSLGIARNTEAFF. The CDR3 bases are TGTGCCAGCAGCTTAGGAATAGCTAGGAACACTGAAGCTTTCTTT.

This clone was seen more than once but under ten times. The CDR3 DNA reads TGTGCTAGACAGCCCTCCTACGAGCAGTACTTC. Translated, it gives CARQPSYEQYF. The chain joins TRBV7-9 to TRBJ2-7; possible D gene TRBD1, 5 bases. The germline gives CDR1 SEHNR, CDR2 FQNEAQ (reference sequence). The CDR3 length is 11 residues.

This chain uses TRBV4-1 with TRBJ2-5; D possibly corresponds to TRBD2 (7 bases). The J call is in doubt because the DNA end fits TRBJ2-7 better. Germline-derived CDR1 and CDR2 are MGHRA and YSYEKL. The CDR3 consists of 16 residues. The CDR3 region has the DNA TGCGCCAGCAGCCAAATTAGGGGGGGACCGTCCTACGAGCAGTACTTC. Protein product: CASSQIRGGPSYEQYF.

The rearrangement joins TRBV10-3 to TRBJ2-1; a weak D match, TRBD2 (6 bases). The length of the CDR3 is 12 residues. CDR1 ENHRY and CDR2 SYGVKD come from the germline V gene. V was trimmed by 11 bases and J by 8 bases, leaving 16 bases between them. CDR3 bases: TGTGCCCACGGGGGTATGGGTGATGAGCAGTTCTTC. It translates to CAHGGMGDEQFF.

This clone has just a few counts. The CDR3 is CASSLVGGGTDEQFF. In DNA, the CDR3 is TGTGCCAGCAGCTTAGTCGGGGGAGGGACGGATGAGCAGTTCTTC. The V gene is TRBV7-2, the J gene TRBJ2-1, with 7 bases that match TRBD2. This CDR3 has 15 amino acids. The V and J ends lost 1 base and 8 bases, in that order; junction bases with no gene match: 8. CDR1 is SGHTA and CDR2 is FQGNSA in the germline V gene.

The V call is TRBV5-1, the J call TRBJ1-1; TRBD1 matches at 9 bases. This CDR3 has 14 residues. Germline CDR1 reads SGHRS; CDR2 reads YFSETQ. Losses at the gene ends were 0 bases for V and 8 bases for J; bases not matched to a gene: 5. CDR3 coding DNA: TGCGCCAGCAGCTTGGGGGACAGGGCAGGGGAAGCTTTCTTT. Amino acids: CASSLGDRAGEAFF. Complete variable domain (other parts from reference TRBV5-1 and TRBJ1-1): KAGVTQTPRYLIKTRGQQVTLSCSPISGHRSVSWYQQTPGQGLQFLFEYFSETQRNKGNFPGRFSGRQFSNSRSEMNVSTLELGDSALYLCASSLGDRAGEAFFGQGTRLTVV.

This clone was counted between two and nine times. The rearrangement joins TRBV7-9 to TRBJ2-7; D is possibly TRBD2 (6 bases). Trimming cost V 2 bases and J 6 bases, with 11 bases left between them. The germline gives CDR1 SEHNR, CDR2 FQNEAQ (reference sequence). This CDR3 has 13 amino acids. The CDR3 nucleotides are TGTGCCAGCAGCTTAACGGGACTCGGCGAGCAGTACTTC. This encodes CASSLTGLGEQYF. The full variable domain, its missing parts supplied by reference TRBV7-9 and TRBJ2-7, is DTGVSQNPRHKITKRGQNVTFRCDPISEHNRLYWYRQTLGQGPEFLTYFQNEAQLEKSRLLSDRFSAERPKGSFSTLEIQRTEQGDSAMYLCASSLTGLGEQYFGPGTRLTVT.

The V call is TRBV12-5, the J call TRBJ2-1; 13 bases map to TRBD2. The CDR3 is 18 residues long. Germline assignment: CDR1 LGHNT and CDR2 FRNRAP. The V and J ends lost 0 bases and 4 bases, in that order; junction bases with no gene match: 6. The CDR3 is CASGLVILAGGSYNEQFF. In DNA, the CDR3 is TGTGCTAGTGGTTTGGTAATACTAGCGGGGGGGTCATACAATGAGCAGTTCTTC.

The CDR3 DNA is TGTGCCAGCAGCTCCTCACTGGACAGCTTAGATCAGCCCCAGCATTTT. Protein: CASSSSLDSLDQPQHF. The chain is built from TRBV7-9 and TRBJ1-5; D may be TRBD1 (6 bases). V was clipped by 4 bases and J by 5 bases, with 18 bases between them. Germline V gene sequence: CDR1 SEHNR, CDR2 FQNEAQ (reference sequence). CDR3 length: 16 amino acids.

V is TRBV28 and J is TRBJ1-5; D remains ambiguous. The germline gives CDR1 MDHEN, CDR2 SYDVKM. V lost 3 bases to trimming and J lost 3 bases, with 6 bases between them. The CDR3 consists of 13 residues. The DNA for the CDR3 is TGTGCCAGCAGTTTCGCGTTCAATCAGCCCCAGCATTTT. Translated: CASSFAFNQPQHF.

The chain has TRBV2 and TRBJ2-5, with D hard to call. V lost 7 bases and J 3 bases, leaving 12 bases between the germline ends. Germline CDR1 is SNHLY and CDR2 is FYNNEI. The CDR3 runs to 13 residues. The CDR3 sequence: CASIFFPEETQYF. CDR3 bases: TGTGCCAGCATCTTCTTCCCCGAAGAGACCCAGTACTTC. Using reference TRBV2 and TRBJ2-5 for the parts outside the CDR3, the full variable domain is EPEVTQTPSHQVTQMGQEVILRCVPISNHLYFYWYRQILGQKVEFLVSFYNNEISEKSEIFDDQFSVERPDGSNFTLKIRSTKLEDSAMYFCASIFFPEETQYFGPGTRLLVL.

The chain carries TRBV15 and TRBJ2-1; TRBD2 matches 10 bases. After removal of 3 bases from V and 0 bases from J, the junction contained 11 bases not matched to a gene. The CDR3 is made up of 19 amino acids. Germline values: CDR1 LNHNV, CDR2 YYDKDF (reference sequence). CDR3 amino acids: CATSSEKLGLAFSYNEQFF. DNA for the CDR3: TGTGCCACCAGCAGTGAGAAACTGGGACTAGCGTTCTCCTACAATGAGCAGTTCTTC.

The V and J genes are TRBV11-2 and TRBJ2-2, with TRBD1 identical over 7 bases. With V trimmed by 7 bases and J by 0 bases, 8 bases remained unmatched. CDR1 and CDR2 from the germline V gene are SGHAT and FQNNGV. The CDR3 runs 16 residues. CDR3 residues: CASNLLGTANTGELFF. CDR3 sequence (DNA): TGTGCCAGCAACCTTTTAGGGACAGCGAACACCGGGGAGCTGTTTTTT. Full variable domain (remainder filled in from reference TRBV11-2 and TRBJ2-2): EAGVAQSPRYKIIEKRQSVAFWCNPISGHATLYWYQQILGQGPKLLIQFQNNGVVDDSQLPKDRFSAERLKGVDSTLKIQPAKLEDSAVYLCASNLLGTANTGELFFGEGSRLTVL.

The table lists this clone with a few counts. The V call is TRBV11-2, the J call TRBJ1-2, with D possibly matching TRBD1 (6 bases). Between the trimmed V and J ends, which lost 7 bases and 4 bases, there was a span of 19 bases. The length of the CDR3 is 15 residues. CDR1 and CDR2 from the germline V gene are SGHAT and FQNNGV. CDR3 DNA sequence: TGTGCCAGCACCACAGGGAACCCGCTAGGCTATGGCTACACCTTC. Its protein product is CASTTGNPLGYGYTF.

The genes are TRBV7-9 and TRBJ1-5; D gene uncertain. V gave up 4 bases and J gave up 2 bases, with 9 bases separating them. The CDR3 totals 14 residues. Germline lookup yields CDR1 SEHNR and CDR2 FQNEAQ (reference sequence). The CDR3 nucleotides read TGTGCCAGCAGCTATGGGCCAGGCAATCAGCCCCAGCATTTT. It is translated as CASSYGPGNQPQHF.

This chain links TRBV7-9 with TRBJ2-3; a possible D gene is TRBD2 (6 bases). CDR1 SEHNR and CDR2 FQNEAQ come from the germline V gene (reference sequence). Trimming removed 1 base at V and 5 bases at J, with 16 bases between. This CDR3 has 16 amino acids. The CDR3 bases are TGTGCCAGCAGCTTAGGCCCCGGGACTGGCCTAGATACGCAGTATTTT. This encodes CASSLGPGTGLDTQYF.

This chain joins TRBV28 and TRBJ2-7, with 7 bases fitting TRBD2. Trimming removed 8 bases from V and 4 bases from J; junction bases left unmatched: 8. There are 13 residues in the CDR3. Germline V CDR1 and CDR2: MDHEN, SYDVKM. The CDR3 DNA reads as TGTGCCAGCGATAGGGCGGGAGATTACGAGCAGTACTTC. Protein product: CASDRAGDYEQYF.

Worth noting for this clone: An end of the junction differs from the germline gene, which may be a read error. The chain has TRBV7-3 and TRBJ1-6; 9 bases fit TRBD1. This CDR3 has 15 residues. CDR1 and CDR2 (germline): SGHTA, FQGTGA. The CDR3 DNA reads TGTGCCAGCAGCCTAACCGGGACAGGGAATTCACCCCTCCACTTT. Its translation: CASSLTGTGNSPLHF.

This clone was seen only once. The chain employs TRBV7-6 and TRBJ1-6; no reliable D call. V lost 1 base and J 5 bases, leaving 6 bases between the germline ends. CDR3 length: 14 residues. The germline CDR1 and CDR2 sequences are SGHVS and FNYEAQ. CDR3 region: CASSLGGNNSPLHF. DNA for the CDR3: TGTGCCAGCAGCTTAGGAGGGAATAATTCACCCCTCCACTTT.

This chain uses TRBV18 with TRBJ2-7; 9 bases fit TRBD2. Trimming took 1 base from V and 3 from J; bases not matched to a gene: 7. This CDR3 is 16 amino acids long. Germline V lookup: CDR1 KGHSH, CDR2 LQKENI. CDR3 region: CASSPRQAGGGYEQYF. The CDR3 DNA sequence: TGTGCCAGCTCACCACGGCAGGCGGGAGGGGGCTACGAGCAGTACTTC.

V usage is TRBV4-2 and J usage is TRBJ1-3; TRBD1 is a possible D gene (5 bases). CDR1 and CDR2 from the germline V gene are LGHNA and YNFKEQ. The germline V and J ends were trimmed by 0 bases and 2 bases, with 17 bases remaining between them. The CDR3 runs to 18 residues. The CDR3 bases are TGTGCCAGCAGCCAAGATCCGGAGGGCGGCAGGGCTGGAAACACCATATATTTT. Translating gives CASSQDPEGGRAGNTIYF.

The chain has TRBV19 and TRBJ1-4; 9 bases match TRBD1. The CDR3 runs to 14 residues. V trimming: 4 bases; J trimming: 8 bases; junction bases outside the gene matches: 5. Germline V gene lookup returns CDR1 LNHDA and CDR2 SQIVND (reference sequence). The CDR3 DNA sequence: TGTGCCAGTAGTACCACAGGGGGCGGCGAAAAACTGTTTTTT. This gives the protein CASSTTGGGEKLFF.

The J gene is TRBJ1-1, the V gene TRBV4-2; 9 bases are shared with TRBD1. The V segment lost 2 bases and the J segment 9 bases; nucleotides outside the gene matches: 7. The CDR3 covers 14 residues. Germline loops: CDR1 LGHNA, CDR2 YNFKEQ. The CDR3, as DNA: TGTGCCAGCAGCCAAAGCGGACAGGGGAAAAAAGCTTTCTTT. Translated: CASSQSGQGKKAFF.

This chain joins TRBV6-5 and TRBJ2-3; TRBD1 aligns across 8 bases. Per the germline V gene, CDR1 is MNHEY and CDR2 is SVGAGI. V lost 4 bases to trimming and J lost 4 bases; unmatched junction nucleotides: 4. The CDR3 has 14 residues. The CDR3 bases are TGTGCCAGCAGTTTGTCAGGGGGCCCAGATACGCAGTATTTT. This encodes CASSLSGGPDTQYF.

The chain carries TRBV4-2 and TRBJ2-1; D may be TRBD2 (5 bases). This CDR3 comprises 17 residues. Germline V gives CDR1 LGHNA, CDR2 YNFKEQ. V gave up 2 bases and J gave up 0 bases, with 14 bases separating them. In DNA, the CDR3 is TGTGCCAGCAGCCAACGCGGGCCTCCGAGCTCCTACAATGAGCAGTTCTTC. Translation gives CASSQRGPPSSYNEQFF.